Each of the 10 T cell receptor beta chains below was sequenced from the same sample in a study of blood T cell repertoires in COVID-19. Measured with immunoSEQ multiplex PCR; TCRdb has only the in-frame clones, and not every one. Among approximately 220,000 clones listed, about 87% were seen once. The sample comprised PBMCs or T cells enriched from blood (not recorded which). The origin of the receptors is a man aged 25 to 45 who had recovered from COVID-19.

CDR3 coding DNA: TGTGCCAGCAGCCGGGGGGGAAATACCTACGAGCAGTACTTC. Residues: CASSRGGNTYEQYF. The V and J genes are TRBV11-3 and TRBJ2-7, with 8 bases fitting TRBD2. This CDR3 is 14 amino acids long. CDR1 and CDR2 (germline): SGHNT, YENEEA. The V gene end was trimmed by 5 bases and the J gene end by 2 bases; junction bases not matched to a gene: 5.

J is TRBJ1-2 and V is TRBV19; D gene unclear. The ends were cut back, 6 bases at V and 1 base at J, with 12 bases in the middle. The V gene's germline CDR1 is LNHDA and CDR2 SQIVND (reference sequence). The CDR3 runs 14 residues. CDR3 bases: TGTGCCAGTAGAAGCGGACCCCTTAACTATGGCTACACCTTC. This translates into CASRSGPLNYGYTF.

CDR3 sequence: CASSIEVDQPQHF. As DNA, the CDR3 is TGTGCCAGTAGTATAGAGGTAGATCAGCCCCAGCATTTT. The chain links TRBV19 to TRBJ1-5; D ambiguous. Germline V gene sequence: CDR1 LNHDA, CDR2 SQIVND (reference sequence). The CDR3 extends over 13 amino acids. Trimming shortened V by 0 bases and J by 5 bases, and 5 bases separated the two germline ends.

In this sample, this clone turned up once. This chain joins TRBV7-2 and TRBJ1-1; D unresolved. CDR1 SGHTA and CDR2 FQGNSA come from the germline V gene. This CDR3 region has 16 residues. Trimming took off 0 bases at V and 0 bases at J, with 11 bases between the two ends. The CDR3 reads CASSLAHFSVNTEAFF. The DNA of the CDR3 is TGTGCCAGCAGCTTAGCGCACTTCTCGGTGAACACTGAAGCTTTCTTT. Drawing the rest from reference TRBV7-2 and TRBJ1-1, the complete variable domain is GAGVSQSPSNKVTEKGKDVELRCDPISGHTALYWYRQSLGQGLEFLIYFQGNSAPDKSGLPSDRFSAERTGGSVSTLTIQRTQQEDSAVYLCASSLAHFSVNTEAFFGQGTRLTVV.

The chain carries TRBV7-8 and TRBJ1-4; 8 nucleotides line up with TRBD1. CDR1 is SGHVS and CDR2 is FQNEAQ in the germline V gene. The CDR3 extends over 16 amino acids. V lost 5 bases to trimming and J lost 0 bases; unmatched junction nucleotides: 5. CDR3 amino acids: CASSRQGRATNEKLFF. CDR3 DNA: TGTGCCAGCAGCCGACAGGGGAGAGCAACTAATGAAAAACTGTTTTTT.

This chain connects TRBV15 to TRBJ2-1; TRBD2 aligns across 8 bases. Germline assignment: CDR1 LNHNV and CDR2 YYDKDF (reference sequence). V gave up 5 bases and J gave up 0 bases; unmatched junction bases: 9. CDR3 length: 17 amino acids. The CDR3 coding sequence is TGTGCCACCAGCTCAGCGGGGGCAGGGAGCTCCTACAATGAGCAGTTCTTC. This codes for CATSSAGAGSSYNEQFF.

J is TRBJ1-5 and V is TRBV30, with D unresolved. Germline lookup yields CDR1 GTSNPN and CDR2 SVGIG (reference sequence). This CDR3 is built from 13 residues. Trimming took 4 bases from V and 5 from J, leaving 12 bases between them. CDR3 residues: CAWKTEGDQPQHF. The CDR3 DNA follows: TGTGCCTGGAAAACCGAAGGAGATCAGCCCCAGCATTTT.

The V gene is TRBV27, the J gene TRBJ2-1; 10 nucleotides align to TRBD2. This CDR3 is 16 amino acids long. V lost 5 bases and J lost 0; bases outside the gene matches: 4. Germline V CDR1 and CDR2: MNHEY, SMNVEV (reference sequence). The CDR3 DNA sequence: TGTGCCAGCAGTCCAACTAGCGGGGCCTCCTACAATGAGCAGTTCTTC. The encoded protein is CASSPTSGASYNEQFF.

CDR3 sequence: CASSPTTGTEAFF. In nucleotides, the CDR3 is TGTGCCAGCAGTCCAACAACGGGGACTGAAGCTTTCTTT. J is TRBJ1-1 and V is TRBV12-3 or TRBV12-4; D unresolved. This CDR3 is 13 amino acids long. V was clipped by 5 bases and J by 5 bases, with 12 bases between them.

The V call is TRBV24-1, the J call TRBJ2-1, with a possible D match to TRBD1 (5 bases). This CDR3 is built from 16 residues. Germline CDR1 reads KGHDR; CDR2 reads SFDVKD. V gave up 7 bases and J gave up 2 bases, with 17 bases separating them. The CDR3 DNA is TGTGCCACCAGGTCGGCTGGGGCGTCGCCCTACAATGAGCAGTTCTTC. It encodes CATRSAGASPYNEQFF.